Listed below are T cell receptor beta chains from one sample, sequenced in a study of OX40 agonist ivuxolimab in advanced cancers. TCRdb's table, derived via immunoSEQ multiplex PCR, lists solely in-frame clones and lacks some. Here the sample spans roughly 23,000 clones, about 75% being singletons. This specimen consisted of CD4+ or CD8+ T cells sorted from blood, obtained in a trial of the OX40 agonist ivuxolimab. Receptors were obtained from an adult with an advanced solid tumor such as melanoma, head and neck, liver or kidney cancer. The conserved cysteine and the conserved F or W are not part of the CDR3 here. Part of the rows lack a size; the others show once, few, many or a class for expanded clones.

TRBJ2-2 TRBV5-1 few ASSPWSGATANTGELF
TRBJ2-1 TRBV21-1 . ASSKRGTSGYNEQF
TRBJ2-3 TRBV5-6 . ASSPSLGTQY
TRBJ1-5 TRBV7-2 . ASSGEPGQGNSGNQPQH
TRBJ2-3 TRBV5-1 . ASSFRTSTDTQY
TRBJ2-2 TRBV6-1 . ASSLDTGELF
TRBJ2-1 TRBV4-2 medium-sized ASSRLAGEYNEQF
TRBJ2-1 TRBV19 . ASSISLGGLRNEQF
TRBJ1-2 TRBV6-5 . ASSYHTIANYGYT
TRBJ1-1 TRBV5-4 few ASSFLGWDREGKYTEAF
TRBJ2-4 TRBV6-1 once ASSEVVAKNIQY
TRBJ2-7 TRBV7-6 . ANSPTWTGEQY
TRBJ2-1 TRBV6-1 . ASRGGGADEQF
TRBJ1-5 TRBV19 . ASSAHRGSDQPQH
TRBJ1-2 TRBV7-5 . ARSRLRGPTYGYT
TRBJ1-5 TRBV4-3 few ASSREYRGNQPQH
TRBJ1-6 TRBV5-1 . ASSFDTTGALH
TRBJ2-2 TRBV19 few ASSQRGRGGHTGELF
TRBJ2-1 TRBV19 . ASSIADTRVGGQF
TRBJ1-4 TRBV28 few ASNNRVRGEKLF
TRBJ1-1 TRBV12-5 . ASAPEGGRGTEAF
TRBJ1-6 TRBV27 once ASSLREQGSSPLH
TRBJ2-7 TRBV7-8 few ASSTNREQY
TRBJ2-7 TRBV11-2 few ASSFSESSYEQY
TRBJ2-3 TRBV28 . ASSRIGGGGFTDTQY
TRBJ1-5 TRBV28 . ASSNRDRDMTYYSNQPQH
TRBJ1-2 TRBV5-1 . ASSSGQDYGYT
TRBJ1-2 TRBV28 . ASSPLDRANYGYT
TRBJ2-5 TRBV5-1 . ASSLAPAGGGETQY
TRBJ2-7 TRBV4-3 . ASSRLAGGLHEQY
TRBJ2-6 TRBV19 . ASSIGTGTSGANVLT
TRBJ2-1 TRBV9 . ASSARLADNEQF
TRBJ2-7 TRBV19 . ASSVAGTGSYEQY
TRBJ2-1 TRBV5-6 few ASSLGQGRNYNEQF
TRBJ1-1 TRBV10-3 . AISDPGGEAF
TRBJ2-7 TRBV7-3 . ASSSGTQTSPYEQY
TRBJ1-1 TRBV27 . ASMGTAFMNTEAF
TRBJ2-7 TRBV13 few ASSTPTGLALTYEQY
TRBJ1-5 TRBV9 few ASSPDLHQPQH
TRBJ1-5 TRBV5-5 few ASSLLENQPQH
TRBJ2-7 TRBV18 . ASSPTGTGIVEQY
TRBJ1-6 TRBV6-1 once ASSGKGLLFQTLH
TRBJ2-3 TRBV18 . ASSPSRTGRRSGDTQY
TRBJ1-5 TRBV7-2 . ASSRTGGIRQPQH
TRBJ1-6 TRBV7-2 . ASSPSGGNSPLH
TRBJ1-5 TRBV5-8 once ASGGWIRDQPQH
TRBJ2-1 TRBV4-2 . ASTERGYNEQF